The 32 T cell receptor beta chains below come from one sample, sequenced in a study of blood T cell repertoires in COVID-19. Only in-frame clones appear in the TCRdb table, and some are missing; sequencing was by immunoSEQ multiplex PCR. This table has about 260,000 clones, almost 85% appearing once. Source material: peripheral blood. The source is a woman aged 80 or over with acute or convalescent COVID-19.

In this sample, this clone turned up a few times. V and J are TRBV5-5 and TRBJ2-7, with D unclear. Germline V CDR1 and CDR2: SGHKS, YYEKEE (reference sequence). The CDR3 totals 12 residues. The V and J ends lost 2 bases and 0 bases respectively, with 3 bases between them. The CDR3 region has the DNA TGTGCCAGCAGCTTCGTCTCCTACGAGCAGTACTTC. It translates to CASSFVSYEQYF.

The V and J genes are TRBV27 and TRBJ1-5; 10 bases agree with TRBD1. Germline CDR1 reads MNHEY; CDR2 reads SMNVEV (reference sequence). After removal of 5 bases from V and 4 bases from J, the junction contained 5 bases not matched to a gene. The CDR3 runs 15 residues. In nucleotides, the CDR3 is TGTGCCAGCAGTGCCGGGACAGGGGCGAATCAGCCCCAGCATTTT. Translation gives CASSAGTGANQPQHF.

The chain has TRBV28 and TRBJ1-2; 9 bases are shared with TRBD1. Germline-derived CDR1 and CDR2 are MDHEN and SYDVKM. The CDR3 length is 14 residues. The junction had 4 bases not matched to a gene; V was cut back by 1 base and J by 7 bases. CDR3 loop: CASSLLGTGFGYTF. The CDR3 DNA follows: TGTGCCAGCAGTTTATTAGGGACAGGGTTTGGCTACACCTTC.

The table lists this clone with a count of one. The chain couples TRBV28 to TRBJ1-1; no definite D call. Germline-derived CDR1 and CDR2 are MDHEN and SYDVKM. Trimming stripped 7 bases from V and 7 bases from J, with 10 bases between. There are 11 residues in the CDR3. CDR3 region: CASIQRFEAFF. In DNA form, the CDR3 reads TGTGCCAGCATACAGAGATTTGAAGCTTTCTTT.

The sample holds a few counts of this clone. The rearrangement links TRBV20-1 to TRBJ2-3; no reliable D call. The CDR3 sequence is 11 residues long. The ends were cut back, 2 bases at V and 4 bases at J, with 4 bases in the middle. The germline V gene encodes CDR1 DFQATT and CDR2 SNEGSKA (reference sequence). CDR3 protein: CSARRADTQYF. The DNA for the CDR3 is TGCAGTGCTAGACGAGCAGATACGCAGTATTTT.

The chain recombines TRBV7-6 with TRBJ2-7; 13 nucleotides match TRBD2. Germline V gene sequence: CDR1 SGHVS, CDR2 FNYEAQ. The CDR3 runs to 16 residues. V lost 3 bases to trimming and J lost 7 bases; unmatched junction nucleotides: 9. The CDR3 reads CASSLGPGLAGREQYF. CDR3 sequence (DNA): TGTGCCAGCAGCTTGGGGCCGGGACTAGCGGGGCGGGAGCAGTACTTC.

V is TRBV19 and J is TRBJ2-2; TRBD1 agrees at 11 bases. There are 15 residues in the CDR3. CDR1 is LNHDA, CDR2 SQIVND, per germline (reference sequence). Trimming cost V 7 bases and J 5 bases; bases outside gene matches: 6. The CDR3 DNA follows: TGTGCCAGTAACGAGGACAGGGGGCTTACCGGGGAGCTGTTTTTT. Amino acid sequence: CASNEDRGLTGELFF.

The CDR3 DNA follows: TGTGCCAGCAGCCGAATTCAGCGGGCTGGCTCCTACGAGCAGTACTTC. Translation: CASSRIQRAGSYEQYF. The chain is built from TRBV11-2 and TRBJ2-7, with D possibly being TRBD2 (6 bases). This CDR3 comprises 16 residues. From germline, CDR1 is SGHAT and CDR2 FQNNGV. V lost 5 bases and J 0 bases, leaving 17 bases between the germline ends.

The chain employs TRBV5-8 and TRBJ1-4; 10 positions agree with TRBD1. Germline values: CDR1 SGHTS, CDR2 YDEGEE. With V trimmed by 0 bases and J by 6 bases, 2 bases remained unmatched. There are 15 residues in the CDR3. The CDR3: CASSLGDRGDEKLFF. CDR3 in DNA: TGTGCCAGCAGCTTGGGGGACAGGGGCGATGAAAAACTGTTTTTT. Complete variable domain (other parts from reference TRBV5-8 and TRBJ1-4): EAGVTQSPTHLIKTRGQQATLRCSPISGHTSVYWYQQALGLGLQFLLWYDEGEERNRGNFPPRFSGRQFPNYSSELNVNALELEDSALYLCASSLGDRGDEKLFFGSGTQLSVL.

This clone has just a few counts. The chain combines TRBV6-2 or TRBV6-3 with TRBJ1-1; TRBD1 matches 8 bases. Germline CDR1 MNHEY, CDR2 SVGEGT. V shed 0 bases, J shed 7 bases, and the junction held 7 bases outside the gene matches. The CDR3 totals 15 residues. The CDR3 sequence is CASSYSNQGAVEAFF. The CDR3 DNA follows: TGTGCCAGCAGTTACTCGAATCAGGGGGCCGTTGAAGCTTTCTTT.

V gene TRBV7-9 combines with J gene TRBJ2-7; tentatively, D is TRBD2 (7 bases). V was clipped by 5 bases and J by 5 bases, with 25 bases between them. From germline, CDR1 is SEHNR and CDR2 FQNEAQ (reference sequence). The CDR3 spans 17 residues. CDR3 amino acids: CASSQMGGGGPSDEQYF. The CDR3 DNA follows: TGTGCCAGCAGCCAAATGGGAGGGGGTGGGCCATCCGACGAGCAGTACTTC.

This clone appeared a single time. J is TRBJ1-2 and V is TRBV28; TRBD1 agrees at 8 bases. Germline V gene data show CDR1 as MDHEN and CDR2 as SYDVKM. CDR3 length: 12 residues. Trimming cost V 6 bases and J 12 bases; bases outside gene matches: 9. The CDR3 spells CASSPQRTGNTF. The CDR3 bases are TGTGCCAGCAGCCCCCAAAGGACAGGGAACACCTTC.

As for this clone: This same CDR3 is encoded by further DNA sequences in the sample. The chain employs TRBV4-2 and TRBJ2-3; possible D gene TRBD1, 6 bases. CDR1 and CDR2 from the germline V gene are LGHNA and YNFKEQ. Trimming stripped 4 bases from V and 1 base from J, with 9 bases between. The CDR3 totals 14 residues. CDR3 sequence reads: CASSLDSGTDTQYF. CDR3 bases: TGTGCCAGCAGCCTGGACAGCGGCACAGATACGCAGTATTTT.

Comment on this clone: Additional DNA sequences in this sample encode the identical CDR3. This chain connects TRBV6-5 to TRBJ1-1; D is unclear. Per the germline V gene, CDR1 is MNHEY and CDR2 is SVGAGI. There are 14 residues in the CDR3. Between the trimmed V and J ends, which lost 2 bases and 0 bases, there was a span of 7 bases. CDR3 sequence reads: CASSYGQLNTEAFF. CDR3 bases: TGTGCCAGCAGTTACGGTCAGTTGAACACTGAAGCTTTCTTT.

The CDR3 loop reads CASVGSYNEQFF. The CDR3 DNA reads as TGTGCCAGCGTGGGGAGTTACAATGAGCAGTTCTTC. The rearrangement uses TRBV7-2 and TRBJ2-1, with a weak D call TRBD2 (5 bases). This CDR3 is 12 amino acids long. The V end was cut by 8 bases, the J end by 4 bases, with 9 bases between. Germline V gives CDR1 SGHTA, CDR2 FQGNSA.

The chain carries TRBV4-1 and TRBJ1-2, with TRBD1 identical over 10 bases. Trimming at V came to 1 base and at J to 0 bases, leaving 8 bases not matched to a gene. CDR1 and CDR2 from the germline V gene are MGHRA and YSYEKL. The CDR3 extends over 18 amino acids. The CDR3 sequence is CASSQAGQGTGANYGYTF. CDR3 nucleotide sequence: TGCGCCAGCAGCCAAGCGGGCCAAGGGACAGGGGCTAACTATGGCTACACCTTC.

DNA for the CDR3: TGTGCCAGCAGCTTGGGGGCAGCCCAGAACACTGAAGCTTTCTTT. Its protein is CASSLGAAQNTEAFF. The chain combines TRBV7-2 with TRBJ1-1; D may be TRBD1 (6 bases). This CDR3 spans 15 amino acids. From germline, CDR1 is SGHTA and CDR2 FQGNSA. The V end was cut by 3 bases, the J end by 1 base, with 12 bases between.

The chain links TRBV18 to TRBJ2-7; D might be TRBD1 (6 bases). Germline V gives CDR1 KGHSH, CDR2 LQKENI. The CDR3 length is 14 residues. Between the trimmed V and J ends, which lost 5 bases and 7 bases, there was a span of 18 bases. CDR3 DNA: TGTGCCAGCTCATCAGTGGACAGCGCTCTTGAGCAGTACTTC. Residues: CASSSVDSALEQYF.

CDR3 DNA sequence: TGTGCCAGTAGTAAGCCCGGGGTCGACTATGGCTACACCTTC. Translated, it gives CASSKPGVDYGYTF. The chain carries TRBV19 and TRBJ1-2; unclear D gene. V gave up 4 bases and J gave up 3 bases, with 12 bases separating them. CDR1 and CDR2 (germline): LNHDA, SQIVND (reference sequence). The CDR3 extends over 14 amino acids.

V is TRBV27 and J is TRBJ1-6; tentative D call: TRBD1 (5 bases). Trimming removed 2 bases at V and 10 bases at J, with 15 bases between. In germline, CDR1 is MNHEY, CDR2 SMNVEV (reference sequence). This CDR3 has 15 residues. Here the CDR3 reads CASSLEAGSQSPLHF. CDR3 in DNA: TGTGCCAGCAGTTTAGAGGCAGGGTCGCAATCACCCCTCCACTTT.

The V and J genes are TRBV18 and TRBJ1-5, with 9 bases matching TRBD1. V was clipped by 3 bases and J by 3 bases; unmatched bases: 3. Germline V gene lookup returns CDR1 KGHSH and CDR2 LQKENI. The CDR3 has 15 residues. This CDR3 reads CASSPWTGVNQPQHF. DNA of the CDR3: TGTGCCAGCTCACCTTGGACAGGGGTCAATCAGCCCCAGCATTTT.

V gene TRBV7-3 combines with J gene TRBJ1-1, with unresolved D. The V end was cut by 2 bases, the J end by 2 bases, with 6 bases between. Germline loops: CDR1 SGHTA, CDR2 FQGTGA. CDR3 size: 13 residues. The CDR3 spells CASSLSSNTEAFF. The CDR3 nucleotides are TGTGCCAGCAGCTTATCTTCCAACACTGAAGCTTTCTTT.

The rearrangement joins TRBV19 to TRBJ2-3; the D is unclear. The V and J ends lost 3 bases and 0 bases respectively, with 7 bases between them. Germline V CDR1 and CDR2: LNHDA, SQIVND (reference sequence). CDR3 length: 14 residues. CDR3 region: CASSMATSTDTQYF. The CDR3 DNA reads TGTGCCAGTAGTATGGCGACTAGCACAGATACGCAGTATTTT.

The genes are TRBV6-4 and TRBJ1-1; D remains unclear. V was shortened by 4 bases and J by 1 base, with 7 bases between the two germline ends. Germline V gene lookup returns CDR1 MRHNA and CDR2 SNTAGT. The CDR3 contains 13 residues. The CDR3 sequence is CASSVEGNTEAFF. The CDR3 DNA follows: TGTGCCAGCAGTGTGGAGGGGAACACTGAAGCTTTCTTT.

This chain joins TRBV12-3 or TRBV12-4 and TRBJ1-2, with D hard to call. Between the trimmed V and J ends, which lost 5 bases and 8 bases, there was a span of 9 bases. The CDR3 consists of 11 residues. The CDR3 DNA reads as TGTGCCAGCAGTAAGAGGGTGGGCTACACCTTC. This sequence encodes CASSKRVGYTF.

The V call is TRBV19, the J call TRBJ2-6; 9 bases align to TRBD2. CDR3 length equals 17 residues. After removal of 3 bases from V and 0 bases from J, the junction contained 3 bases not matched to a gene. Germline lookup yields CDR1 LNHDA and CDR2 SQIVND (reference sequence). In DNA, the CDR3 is TGTGCCAGTAGTATCTGGCGGGGGGGCTCTGGGGCCAACGTCCTGACTTTC. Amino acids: CASSIWRGGSGANVLTF.

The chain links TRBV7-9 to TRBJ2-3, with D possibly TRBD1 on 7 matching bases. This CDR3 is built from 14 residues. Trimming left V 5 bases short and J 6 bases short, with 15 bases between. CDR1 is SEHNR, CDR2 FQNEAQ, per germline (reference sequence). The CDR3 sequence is CASSLGGGSDTQYF. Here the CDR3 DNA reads TGTGCCAGCAGCCTAGGAGGGGGCAGTGATACGCAGTATTTT.

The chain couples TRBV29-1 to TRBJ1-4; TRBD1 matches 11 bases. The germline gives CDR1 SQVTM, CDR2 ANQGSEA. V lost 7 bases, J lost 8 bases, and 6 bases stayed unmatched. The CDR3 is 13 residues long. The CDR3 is CSAGDRGGEKLFF. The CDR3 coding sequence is TGCAGCGCCGGGGACAGGGGGGGAGAAAAACTGTTTTTT.

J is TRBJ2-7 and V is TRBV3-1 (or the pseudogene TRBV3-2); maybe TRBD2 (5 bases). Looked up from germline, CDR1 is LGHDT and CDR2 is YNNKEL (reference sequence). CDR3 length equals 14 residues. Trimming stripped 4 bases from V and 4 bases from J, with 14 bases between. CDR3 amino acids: CASSLRGVGYEQYF. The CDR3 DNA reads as TGTGCCAGCAGCCTACGGGGAGTAGGTTACGAGCAGTACTTC.

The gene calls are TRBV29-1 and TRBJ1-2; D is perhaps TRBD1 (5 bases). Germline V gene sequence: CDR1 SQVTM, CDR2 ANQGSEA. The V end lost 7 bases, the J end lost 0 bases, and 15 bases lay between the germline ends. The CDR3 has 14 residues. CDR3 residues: CSAGAWGANYGYTF. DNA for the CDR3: TGCAGCGCCGGGGCGTGGGGGGCTAACTATGGCTACACCTTC.

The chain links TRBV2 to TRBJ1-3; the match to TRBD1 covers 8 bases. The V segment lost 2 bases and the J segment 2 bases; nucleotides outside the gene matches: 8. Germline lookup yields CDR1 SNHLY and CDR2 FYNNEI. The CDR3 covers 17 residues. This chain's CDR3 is CASSEMTGDLPGNTIYF. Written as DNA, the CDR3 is TGTGCCAGCAGTGAAATGACAGGGGACCTCCCTGGAAACACCATATATTTT.

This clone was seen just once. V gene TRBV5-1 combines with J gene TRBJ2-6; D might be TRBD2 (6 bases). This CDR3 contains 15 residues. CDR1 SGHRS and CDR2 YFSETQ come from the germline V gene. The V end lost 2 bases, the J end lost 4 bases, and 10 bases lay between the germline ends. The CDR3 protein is CASSFGGPGANVLTF. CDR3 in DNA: TGCGCCAGCAGCTTCGGGGGACCCGGGGCCAACGTCCTGACTTTC.